The 27 T cell receptor beta chains reported below all come from one sample, sequenced in a study of control samples from healthy donors and cancer patients. Assay: immunoSEQ multiplex PCR; the TCRdb copy retains only in-frame clones and omits some. The table includes around 99,000 clones, around 89% detected once. Sequencing was done on a sample of blood. The receptors were sampled from a woman between 45 and 60 years old in good health.

The rearrangement joins TRBV19 to TRBJ2-5; 8 bases map to TRBD1. The V and J ends lost 8 bases and 0 bases, in that order; junction bases with no gene match: 11. Germline V lookup: CDR1 LNHDA, CDR2 SQIVND (reference sequence). The CDR3 extends over 16 amino acids. The CDR3 spells CASAKGGTGYQETQYF. Written as DNA, the CDR3 is TGTGCCAGTGCCAAAGGGGGGACAGGTTACCAAGAGACCCAGTACTTC.

V and J are TRBV2 and TRBJ1-5, with 7 bases fitting TRBD1. Germline V lookup: CDR1 SNHLY, CDR2 FYNNEI. This CDR3 has 16 residues. The V segment lost 5 bases and the J segment 4 bases; nucleotides outside the gene matches: 11. The CDR3 bases are TGTGCCAGCAGTCTCGACAGGGCTGGGGCAAATCAGCCCCAGCATTTT. Protein sequence: CASSLDRAGANQPQHF.

This chain links TRBV6-5 with TRBJ1-2, with D perhaps TRBD1 (6 bases). This CDR3 contains 14 residues. Germline assignment: CDR1 MNHEY and CDR2 SVGAGI. V was cut by 5 bases and J by 1 base, with 11 bases left in between. The CDR3 protein is CASSNGQNNYGYTF. The CDR3 nucleotides are TGTGCCAGCAGTAATGGACAGAATAACTATGGCTACACCTTC.

The rearrangement joins TRBV6-5 to TRBJ1-5, with D tentatively TRBD1 (5 bases). V was cut by 6 bases and J by 5 bases, with 11 bases left in between. Germline V lookup: CDR1 MNHEY, CDR2 SVGAGI. This CDR3 is 13 amino acids long. The CDR3, as DNA: TGTGCCAGCAGGAGGACCAGGGATCAGCCCCAGCATTTT. Its translation is CASRRTRDQPQHF.

The chain combines TRBV6-2 or TRBV6-3 with TRBJ2-1; D remains unclear. From germline, CDR1 is MNHEY and CDR2 SVGEGT. The V and J ends lost 5 bases and 0 bases respectively, with 11 bases between them. The CDR3 has 15 amino acids. The CDR3 nucleotides are TGTGCCAGCAGTCTAACTCGGAGCTCCTACAATGAGCAGTTCTTC. It yields the protein CASSLTRSSYNEQFF.

This clone was picked up one time. The chain links TRBV2 to TRBJ1-2, with D maybe TRBD1 (5 bases). Trimming stripped 6 bases from V and 6 bases from J, with 26 bases between. The CDR3 contains 17 residues. Per germline, CDR1 SNHLY and CDR2 FYNNEI. CDR3: CASRTYQGVIGKNGYTF. The CDR3 DNA sequence: TGTGCCAGCAGGACGTATCAGGGAGTGATCGGTAAAAATGGCTACACCTTC.

The CDR3 DNA reads TGTGCCAGCAGCCAAGAGATAGCGGGGCGGGAAAATGAGCAGTTCTTC. Encoded protein: CASSQEIAGRENEQFF. The chain carries TRBV3-1 (or the pseudogene TRBV3-2) and TRBJ2-1; TRBD2 agrees at 8 bases. V lost 0 bases, J lost 7 bases, and 8 bases stayed unmatched. This CDR3 contains 16 residues. Germline loops: CDR1 LGHDT, CDR2 YNNKEL (reference sequence).

This clone was picked up a small number of times. The V gene is TRBV20-1, the J gene TRBJ1-2; perhaps TRBD1 as D (5 bases). Germline CDR1 DFQATT, CDR2 SNEGSKA (reference sequence). V was trimmed by 3 bases and J by 6 bases, leaving 14 bases between them. This CDR3 has 13 residues. In DNA form, the CDR3 reads TGCAGTGCTAGTTTGGGGCGACAAGATGGCTACACCTTC. Amino acid sequence: CSASLGRQDGYTF.

The J gene is TRBJ2-6, the V gene TRBV5-1, with 11 positions matching TRBD1. The CDR3 spans 17 residues. V lost 8 bases to trimming and J lost 1 base; unmatched junction nucleotides: 8. Germline V gene data show CDR1 as SGHRS and CDR2 as YFSETQ. In DNA, the CDR3 is TGCGCCAGTATTATGGACAGGGGGCAATCTGGGGCCAACGTCCTGACTTTC. It translates to CASIMDRGQSGANVLTF.

V is TRBV7-2 and J is TRBJ2-3; D remains unclear. The length of the CDR3 is 12 residues. Germline V gene lookup returns CDR1 SGHTA and CDR2 FQGNSA. Trimming removed 3 bases from V and 6 bases from J, with 7 bases in between. CDR3 coding DNA: TGTGCCAGCAGCTTTTACTTGGATACGCAGTATTTT. This sequence encodes CASSFYLDTQYF.

This clone was detected only once. The CDR3 here is CASGPTTLSSASTDTQYF. The CDR3 bases are TGTGCTAGTGGTCCCACCACCCTCTCTAGCGCCAGCACAGATACGCAGTATTTT. V and J are TRBV12-5 and TRBJ2-3, with D perhaps matching TRBD2 (6 bases). Trimming shortened V by 5 bases and J by 0 bases, and 21 bases separated the two germline ends. The CDR3 is 18 residues long. In germline, CDR1 is LGHNT, CDR2 FRNRAP.

J is TRBJ2-1 and V is TRBV7-9; 12 bases fit TRBD2. The J segment lost 7 bases and the V segment lost 4 bases, leaving 5 bases of the junction unmatched. CDR1 SEHNR and CDR2 FQNEAQ come from the germline V gene (reference sequence). CDR3 length: 15 amino acids. CDR3 sequence reads: CASSSRTSGKNEQFF. As DNA, the CDR3 is TGTGCCAGCAGCTCAAGGACTAGCGGGAAAAATGAGCAGTTCTTC.

The CDR3 DNA reads TGTGCCAGCAGTTTATCAGGCTGGGGCAGGGGGAGCACAGATACGCAGTATTTT. Its protein product is CASSLSGWGRGSTDTQYF. The chain recombines TRBV27 with TRBJ2-3; 7 nucleotides line up with TRBD1. The CDR3 sequence is 18 residues long. The germline gives CDR1 MNHEY, CDR2 SMNVEV (reference sequence). V was pared by 0 bases and J by 0 bases, with 9 bases of the junction left unmatched.

The CDR3 loop is CASSYFGGNPNTEAFF. The DNA of the CDR3 is TGTGCCAGCAGTTACTTCGGGGGCAACCCGAACACTGAAGCTTTCTTT. This sequence joins TRBV6-5 and TRBJ1-1; weak D call: TRBD1 (6 bases). Trimming removed 1 base from V and 1 base from J, with 13 bases in between. The CDR3 contains 16 residues. Per the germline V gene, CDR1 is MNHEY and CDR2 is SVGAGI.

The V call is TRBV4-3, the J call TRBJ2-1, with D unclear. V was trimmed by 7 bases and J by 1 base, leaving 14 bases between them. Germline V gene lookup returns CDR1 LGHNA and CDR2 YSLEER. This CDR3 contains 15 residues. DNA of the CDR3: TGCGCCAGCACACTTGGGTGGGTTTCCTACAATGAGCAGTTCTTC. Its protein product is CASTLGWVSYNEQFF.

The chain uses TRBV6-5 and TRBJ1-1; D ambiguous. V gave up 6 bases and J gave up 1 base, with 6 bases separating them. In germline, CDR1 is MNHEY, CDR2 SVGAGI. The CDR3 covers 12 residues. CDR3 loop: CASRAGNTEAFF. CDR3 coding DNA: TGTGCCAGCAGGGCCGGGAACACTGAAGCTTTCTTT.

This chain links TRBV7-9 with TRBJ2-3, with 8 bases aligning to TRBD2. V trimming: 2 bases; J trimming: 4 bases; junction bases outside the gene matches: 11. Per germline, CDR1 SEHNR and CDR2 FQNEAQ (reference sequence). The CDR3 spans 17 residues. The CDR3 spells CASSLKAAGVSPDTQYF. The CDR3 coding sequence is TGTGCCAGCAGCTTAAAAGCAGCGGGAGTGAGCCCAGATACGCAGTATTTT.

The chain carries TRBV27 and TRBJ2-7; TRBD1 matches at 7 bases. J gave up 3 bases and V 11 bases, and 7 bases lay outside the gene matches. The germline V gene has CDR1 MNHEY and CDR2 SMNVEV (reference sequence). The CDR3 totals 12 residues. The CDR3 region is CAGKGAHYEQYV. CDR3 nucleotide sequence: TGTGCCGGAAAGGGGGCCCACTACGAGCAGTACGTC.

This clone was detected once. The gene calls are TRBV7-2 and TRBJ2-5, with TRBD1 matching over 7 bases. There are 14 residues in the CDR3. CDR1 is SGHTA, CDR2 FQGNSA, per germline. V lost 1 base to trimming and J lost 5 bases; unmatched junction nucleotides: 4. The CDR3: CASSLGPTGETQYF. The CDR3 DNA is TGTGCCAGCAGCTTAGGACCGACAGGGGAGACCCAGTACTTC.

This chain joins TRBV6-2 or TRBV6-3 and TRBJ2-5; D is possibly TRBD2 (5 bases). The CDR3 loop spans 14 amino acids. CDR1 is MNHEY and CDR2 is SVGEGT in the germline V gene. Deletions cut 6 bases from V and 4 bases from J, with 15 bases between. This CDR3 is CASSPTGRGETQYF. The CDR3 DNA reads as TGTGCCAGCAGCCCCACGGGTCGGGGAGAGACCCAGTACTTC.

The rearrangement links TRBV27 to TRBJ2-7; no firm D call. V dropped 8 bases and J dropped 2 bases, with 13 bases sitting between them. Germline V gene lookup returns CDR1 MNHEY and CDR2 SMNVEV (reference sequence). The CDR3 has 13 residues. DNA for the CDR3: TGTGCCAGCGCGAGAATAGGTACCTACGAGCAGTACGTC. Amino acid sequence: CASARIGTYEQYV.

The chain uses TRBV12-3 or TRBV12-4 and TRBJ2-1; D gene uncertain. The V gene lost 5 bases and the J gene lost 5 bases, with 7 bases spanning the gap. This CDR3 is 12 amino acids long. The CDR3: CASSRTDNEQFF. The CDR3 nucleotides read TGTGCCAGCAGTCGAACGGACAATGAGCAGTTCTTC.

This clone was picked up one time. The chain uses TRBV9 and TRBJ2-7, with TRBD2 identical over 8 bases. The CDR3 has 15 residues. The germline V gene has CDR1 SGDLS and CDR2 YYNGEE. The V segment lost 0 bases and the J segment 4 bases; nucleotides outside the gene matches: 6. CDR3 residues: CASSVGRGGLYEQYF. DNA for the CDR3: TGTGCCAGCAGCGTAGGCCGGGGGGGCCTTTACGAGCAGTACTTC.

On this clone: This same CDR3 is encoded by further DNA sequences in the sample. The rearrangement links TRBV7-9 to TRBJ2-3, with 14 nucleotides matching TRBD2. From germline, CDR1 is SEHNR and CDR2 FQNEAQ (reference sequence). With 6 bases clipped from V and 2 bases from J, the junction kept 4 bases outside the gene matches. The CDR3 length is 16 residues. The CDR3 protein is CASSLGLAGVTDTQYF. The CDR3 DNA follows: TGTGCCAGCAGTTTGGGACTAGCGGGAGTCACAGATACGCAGTATTTT.

V and J are TRBV3-1 (or the pseudogene TRBV3-2) and TRBJ2-1; 7 bases fit TRBD2. CDR3 size: 15 residues. J gave up 3 bases and V 6 bases, and 8 bases lay outside the gene matches. CDR1 is LGHDT and CDR2 is YNNKEL in the germline V gene (reference sequence). CDR3: CASSWDGGSYNEQFF. As DNA, the CDR3 is TGTGCCAGCAGTTGGGACGGGGGGAGCTACAATGAGCAGTTCTTC.

This rearrangement joins TRBV11-2 to TRBJ1-2; D gene unclear. Trimming removed 3 bases at V and 0 bases at J, with 5 bases between. CDR3 size: 13 residues. Germline CDR1 is SGHAT and CDR2 is FQNNGV. In DNA, the CDR3 is TGTGCCAGCAGCTTGACATCTAACTATGGCTACACCTTC. The encoded protein is CASSLTSNYGYTF.

The chain is built from TRBV5-6 and TRBJ1-1; tentative D call: TRBD1 (6 bases). V lost 4 bases, J lost 5 bases, and 18 bases lay in between. Germline V CDR1 and CDR2: SGHDT, YYEEEE. CDR3 length: 15 amino acids. CDR3 bases: TGTGCCAGCAGCACTAGGAACAGGGTAGGGACTGAAGCTTTCTTT. Protein product: CASSTRNRVGTEAFF. The variable domain in full, with the rest retrieved from reference TRBV5-6 and TRBJ1-1, is DAGVTQSPTHLIKTRGQQVTLRCSPKSGHDTVSWYQQALGQGPQFIFQYYEEEERQRGNFPDRFSGHQFPNYSSELNVNALLLGDSALYLCASSTRNRVGTEAFFGQGTRLTVV.